A single sample gave rise to the 27 T cell receptor beta chains below, sequenced in a study of blood T cell repertoires in COVID-19. Assay used: immunoSEQ multiplex PCR; TCRdb lists only in-frame clones, some missing. This repertoire shows roughly 410,000 clones, roughly 90% found once; its top ten account for 1.5% to 1.8%. Sequenced: peripheral blood. These receptor sequences come from a woman aged 35 to 49 with COVID-19, enrolled during active disease.

This chain uses TRBV28 with TRBJ1-3; D is undetermined. Looked up from germline, CDR1 is MDHEN and CDR2 is SYDVKM. V was cut by 4 bases and J by 2 bases, with 15 bases left in between. This CDR3 has 16 residues. For the CDR3, the DNA is TGTGCCAGCAGTTCCTCGAAGGGAGCAACTGGAAACACCATATATTTT. This gives the protein CASSSSKGATGNTIYF.

The chain employs TRBV6-2 or TRBV6-3 and TRBJ2-7; TRBD1 matches at 9 bases. The CDR3 extends over 14 amino acids. The germline V gene has CDR1 MNHEY and CDR2 SVGEGT. V was pared by 6 bases and J by 3 bases, with 6 bases of the junction left unmatched. The CDR3 DNA reads as TGTGCCAGCAGCTGGGGACAGGGAATCTACGAGCAGTACTTC. It translates to CASSWGQGIYEQYF.

The CDR3 sequence is CASSRRRGSYEQYF. Here the CDR3 DNA reads TGTGCCAGCAGCCGGAGAAGGGGATCCTACGAGCAGTACTTC. V is TRBV14 and J is TRBJ2-7; D possibly corresponds to TRBD1 (5 bases). This CDR3 comprises 14 residues. V shed 4 bases and J shed 1 base, with 11 bases lying between them. Germline V gene sequence: CDR1 SGHDN, CDR2 FVKESK.

J is TRBJ1-6 and V is TRBV6-5; tentatively, D is TRBD1 (6 bases). The germline V and J ends were trimmed by 0 bases and 10 bases, with 13 bases remaining between them. The germline CDR1 and CDR2 sequences are MNHEY and SVGAGI. The length of the CDR3 is 15 residues. The CDR3: CASSYSNRVGSPLHF. The CDR3 coding sequence is TGTGCCAGCAGTTACTCGAACAGGGTGGGATCACCCCTCCACTTT.

The J gene is TRBJ2-3, the V gene TRBV9; the match to TRBD2 covers 10 bases. CDR3 length equals 15 residues. Per germline, CDR1 SGDLS and CDR2 YYNGEE. The V gene end was trimmed by 3 bases and the J gene end by 1 base; junction bases not matched to a gene: 2. The CDR3 sequence is CASSASGGGTDTQYF. DNA for the CDR3: TGTGCCAGCAGCGCTAGCGGGGGAGGCACAGATACGCAGTATTTT.

This clone was detected once. The rearrangement joins TRBV29-1 to TRBJ1-2; perhaps TRBD1 as D (6 bases). The germline gives CDR1 SQVTM, CDR2 ANQGSEA. The ends were cut back, 8 bases at V and 7 bases at J, with 14 bases in the middle. The CDR3 sequence is 11 residues long. CDR3 in amino acids: CSFSQGFGYTF. The CDR3 DNA follows: TGCAGCTTTAGCCAGGGGTTTGGCTACACCTTC.

This clone showed up just once. The chain employs TRBV6-1 and TRBJ1-2, with 11 bases that match TRBD1. This CDR3 has 15 amino acids. V lost 1 base, J lost 4 bases, and 2 bases stayed unmatched. Germline loops: CDR1 MNHNS, CDR2 SASEGT. CDR3 nucleotides: TGTGCCAGCAGTGAAGAGGGGACAGGGGGCTATGGCTACACCTTC. Translated: CASSEEGTGGYGYTF.

The chain employs TRBV14 and TRBJ1-3, with D hard to call. Per germline, CDR1 SGHDN and CDR2 FVKESK. CDR3 length: 19 residues. V was pared by 0 bases and J by 0 bases, with 18 bases between. In nucleotides, the CDR3 is TGTGCCAGCAGCCAAGATTCTCCTAGGCGGGTTAGCTCTGGAAACACCATATATTTT. The encoded protein is CASSQDSPRRVSSGNTIYF.

The V call is TRBV19, the J call TRBJ2-3; perhaps TRBD2 as D (7 bases). Germline V gives CDR1 LNHDA, CDR2 SQIVND (reference sequence). Trimming cost V 5 bases and J 2 bases, with 14 bases left between them. The CDR3 loop spans 15 amino acids. CDR3 in amino acids: CASSPGGHYTDTQYF. The DNA of the CDR3 is TGTGCCAGTAGTCCCGGGGGGCATTACACAGATACGCAGTATTTT.

V gene TRBV10-3 combines with J gene TRBJ1-2; no definite D call. V gave up 5 bases and J gave up 13 bases, with 17 bases separating them. CDR3 length equals 12 residues. Germline V lookup: CDR1 ENHRY, CDR2 SYGVKD. This chain's CDR3 is CAISPGPLQCTF. CDR3 sequence (DNA): TGTGCCATCAGTCCGGGTCCACTCCAGTGCACCTTC.

The V call is TRBV19, the J call TRBJ1-2, with D perhaps TRBD1 (5 bases). Germline values: CDR1 LNHDA, CDR2 SQIVND (reference sequence). The CDR3 covers 13 residues. The ends were cut back, 1 base at V and 5 bases at J, with 8 bases in the middle. CDR3 nucleotides: TGTGCCAGTAGTATAGGCAGGGCATATGGCTACACCTTC. This sequence encodes CASSIGRAYGYTF.

The V and J genes are TRBV6-6 and TRBJ2-1; 8 bases fit TRBD1. V shed 6 bases and J 9 bases; nucleotides not matched to a gene: 13. The CDR3 spans 15 residues. Germline CDR1 reads MNHNY; CDR2 reads SVGAGI (reference sequence). CDR3 bases: TGTGCCAGCAGAGTCCGGACAGGGCGGGATGCTGAGCAGTTCTTC. This sequence encodes CASRVRTGRDAEQFF.

This rearrangement joins TRBV7-2 to TRBJ2-5; D is unresolved. V was shortened by 5 bases and J by 4 bases, with 14 bases between the two germline ends. This CDR3 comprises 14 residues. CDR1 and CDR2 from the germline V gene are SGHTA and FQGNSA. DNA for the CDR3: TGTGCCAGCAGCCCCCCCGCGCGGAGAGAGACCCAGTACTTC. Residues: CASSPPARRETQYF.

This chain links TRBV30 with TRBJ2-6, with D maybe TRBD2 (7 bases). The length of the CDR3 is 15 residues. Germline CDR1 is GTSNPN and CDR2 is SVGIG (reference sequence). V was pared by 5 bases and J by 5 bases, with 16 bases between. The CDR3 bases are TGTGCCTGGGCCCGCGGGGGCGGGTGGGCCAACGTCCTGACTTTC. Translation gives CAWARGGGWANVLTF.

The genes are TRBV4-2 and TRBJ2-7; maybe TRBD1 (6 bases). Germline CDR1 is LGHNA and CDR2 is YNFKEQ. The CDR3 has 15 residues. V lost 0 bases and J lost 6, with 15 bases in between. CDR3 DNA: TGTGCCAGCAGCCAAGAAAACAGGGCGGCGAGCGAGCAGTACTTC. Protein: CASSQENRAASEQYF.

The chain is built from TRBV15 and TRBJ1-1, with 7 positions matching TRBD1. Unmatched junction bases numbered 11, after V lost 2 bases and J lost 11 bases. Germline CDR1 reads LNHNV; CDR2 reads YYDKDF (reference sequence). This CDR3 is 14 amino acids long. The CDR3 is CATSRTILQGKAFF. CDR3 DNA sequence: TGTGCCACCAGCAGAACGATTTTACAGGGGAAGGCTTTCTTT.

The rearrangement links TRBV6-1 to TRBJ1-1; D may be TRBD1 (5 bases). Germline V gene data show CDR1 as MNHNS and CDR2 as SASEGT. V lost 2 bases and J 11 bases, leaving 18 bases between the germline ends. The CDR3 consists of 14 residues. CDR3 loop: CASSEIRSGDCAFF. CDR3 nucleotide sequence: TGTGCCAGCAGTGAAATACGGTCGGGGGATTGTGCTTTCTTT.

Of note for this clone: Other DNA variants within this sample encode the same CDR3. The J gene is TRBJ2-3, the V gene TRBV6-5; D uncertain. V was trimmed by 4 bases and J by 1 base, leaving 6 bases between them. Germline CDR1 MNHEY, CDR2 SVGAGI. The CDR3 extends over 13 amino acids. CDR3 residues: CASSSPGTDTQYF. The CDR3, as DNA: TGTGCCAGCAGTTCCCCAGGCACAGATACGCAGTATTTT.

This clone appeared a single time. This sequence joins TRBV6-2 or TRBV6-3 and TRBJ1-5; D is ambiguous. V was pared by 4 bases and J by 6 bases, with 22 bases between. The length of the CDR3 is 17 residues. CDR1 and CDR2 from the germline V gene are MNHEY and SVGEGT. The CDR3 DNA is TGTGCCAGCAGTTCCCTGTGGATAGCCGCGGTTCGTCAGCCCCAGCATTTT. The encoded protein is CASSSLWIAAVRQPQHF.

This sequence joins TRBV10-3 and TRBJ1-2, with 7 bases fitting TRBD1. The J segment lost 0 bases and the V segment lost 4 bases, leaving 5 bases of the junction unmatched. Germline loops: CDR1 ENHRY, CDR2 SYGVKD. This CDR3 has 15 residues. The CDR3 sequence is CAISATTGPNYGYTF. DNA of the CDR3: TGTGCCATCAGTGCGACGACAGGGCCTAACTATGGCTACACCTTC.

The rearrangement links TRBV19 to TRBJ1-6; no firm D call. The CDR3 is 15 residues long. Germline V gives CDR1 LNHDA, CDR2 SQIVND (reference sequence). V was shortened by 8 bases and J by 6 bases, with 17 bases between the two germline ends. This CDR3 is CASLADGNFNSPLHF. CDR3 coding DNA: TGTGCCAGTCTAGCGGACGGAAATTTTAATTCACCCCTCCACTTT.

CDR3 DNA sequence: TGTGCCAGCAGTAGCGGGAGGGCCTATCGGACAGATACGCAGTATTTT. Translated, it gives CASSSGRAYRTDTQYF. The chain joins TRBV27 to TRBJ2-3; 10 nucleotides line up with TRBD2. The CDR3 runs to 16 residues. V trimming: 5 bases; J trimming: 3 bases; junction bases outside the gene matches: 8. Germline V gene data show CDR1 as MNHEY and CDR2 as SMNVEV (reference sequence).

The chain combines TRBV7-6 with TRBJ2-6, with D uncertain. The CDR3 has 15 amino acids. Germline CDR1 SGHVS, CDR2 FNYEAQ. V lost 4 bases and J lost 4, with 11 bases in between. This CDR3 is CASSSVLVGANVLTF. The CDR3 nucleotides are TGTGCCAGCAGCTCGGTCCTCGTCGGGGCCAACGTCCTGACTTTC.

The rearrangement links TRBV4-2 to TRBJ1-4, with D maybe TRBD1 (5 bases). The CDR3 spans 15 residues. V shed 7 bases and J shed 8 bases, with 20 bases lying between them. The germline V gene has CDR1 LGHNA and CDR2 YNFKEQ. CDR3 sequence: CASTPHPGEGEKLFF. CDR3 nucleotide sequence: TGTGCCAGCACCCCCCACCCGGGGGAAGGCGAAAAACTGTTTTTT.

A single count supports this clone. V and J are TRBV7-2 and TRBJ2-4; 10 bases line up with TRBD1. V gave up 5 bases and J gave up 1 base; unmatched junction bases: 8. This CDR3 spans 17 amino acids. Per the germline V gene, CDR1 is SGHTA and CDR2 is FQGNSA. CDR3 nucleotides: TGTGCCAGCAGCCTACGAAGGACAGGGGGTGCCAAAAACATTCAGTACTTC. It yields the protein CASSLRRTGGAKNIQYF.

The chain has TRBV13 and TRBJ1-2; no firm D call. V lost 3 bases and J 7 bases, leaving 15 bases between the germline ends. CDR3 length: 14 residues. The germline CDR1 and CDR2 sequences are PRHDT and FYEKMQ (reference sequence). CDR3 sequence reads: CASSFLTGSSGYTF. CDR3 DNA sequence: TGTGCCAGCAGCTTTTTAACGGGGTCATCTGGCTACACCTTC.

The rearrangement links TRBV5-1 to TRBJ2-7; 10 bases line up with TRBD1. The CDR3 is 14 residues long. V was clipped by 5 bases and J by 2 bases; unmatched bases: 4. The germline gives CDR1 SGHRS, CDR2 YFSETQ. Here the CDR3 DNA reads TGCGCCAGCAGACCCGGGACAGGGGCCTACGAGCAGTACTTC. This codes for CASRPGTGAYEQYF.